These 26 T cell receptor beta chains originate from one sample sequenced in a study of regulatory T cells in long-lasting Graves disease. Sequencing libraries for TCR beta were prepared with iRepertoire HTBI primers and Arm-PCR of CDR3 regions. TCRdb re-called the multiplex PCR reads with MiXCR, one entry per CDR3 protein. The sample holds approximately 470,000 distinct CDR3 sequences; 15% to 20% are singletons and the top ten take about 12%. The time point denotes: newly diagnosed GD, antithyroid drugs for less than 3 months. From RNA extracted from PBMCs, the TCR library was made. A further study also used this sample, focusing on T cells in Graves' hyperthyroidism and ophthalmopathy.

Specimen: peripheral blood mononuclear cells (PBMCs), collected at new diagnosis, from a patient treated with antithyroid drugs. These receptors came from a man aged 40-55 years with Graves disease.

This clonotype has at least ten counts. V and J are TRBV4-1 and TRBJ2-2, with D perhaps matching TRBD1 (5 bases). CDR3 length equals 15 residues. Germline V gives CDR1 MGHRA, CDR2 YSYEKL. V gave up 3 bases and J gave up 4 bases, with 12 bases separating them. The CDR3: CASSHARVGTGELFF. CDR3 nucleotide sequence: TGCGCCAGCAGCCACGCCAGGGTGGGCACCGGGGAGCTGTTTTTT.

This clonotype has only a few counts. The rearrangement links TRBV20-1 to TRBJ2-5, with 15 bases aligning to TRBD2. Losses at the gene ends were 6 bases for V and 5 bases for J; bases not matched to a gene: 13. Germline CDR1 and CDR2: DFQATT and SNEGSKA (reference sequence). There are 17 residues in the CDR3. The CDR3 here is CSATGTSGRSLGETQYF. CDR3 DNA sequence: TGCAGTGCCACGGGGACTAGCGGGAGGTCCCTGGGGGAGACCCAGTACTTC.

As to this clonotype: A single base separates this from a much larger clone, so it may be a read error. V usage is TRBV6-1 and J usage is TRBJ2-1; TRBD2 agrees at 7 bases. Trimming took 0 bases from V and 2 from J; bases not matched to a gene: 4. CDR3 size: 16 residues. Germline V gene lookup returns CDR1 MNHNS and CDR2 SASEGT. CDR3: CASSEAPSGPYNEQFF. CDR3 coding DNA: TGTGCCAGCAGTGAAGCTCCTAGCGGCCCCTACAATGAGCAGTTCTTC.

Note on this clonotype: A much larger clone lies a single base off, so this may be a read error. The chain combines TRBV5-1 with TRBJ2-7; possibly TRBD1 for D (6 bases). This CDR3 has 16 residues. CDR1 is SGHRS and CDR2 is YFSETQ in the germline V gene. CDR3 bases: TGCGCCAGCGGCTTGGGCAATAACAGGGCCCGAGCGGAGCAGTACTTC. Its translation is CASGLGNNRARAEQYF.

This clonotype was seen more than once but under ten times. The chain uses TRBV2 and TRBJ2-1; D uncertain. Germline V lookup: CDR1 SNHLY, CDR2 FYNNEI. The CDR3 loop spans 15 amino acids. Trimming left V 6 bases short and J 2 bases short, with 14 bases between. The CDR3 sequence is CASSQARLTYNEQFF. As DNA, the CDR3 is TGTGCCAGCAGCCAGGCGCGTCTAACCTACAATGAGCAGTTCTTC.

The V call is TRBV7-9, the J call TRBJ2-6, with a possible D match to TRBD1 (5 bases). CDR3 length equals 19 residues. V was trimmed by 5 bases and J by 1 base, leaving 21 bases between them. Germline V gives CDR1 SEHNR, CDR2 FQNEAQ (reference sequence). Here the CDR3 reads CASSPLGLSPLSGANVLTF. The CDR3 DNA sequence: TGTGCCAGCAGCCCCTTGGGGCTTTCCCCCCTATCTGGGGCCAACGTCCTGACTTTC. Filled out from reference TRBV7-9 and TRBJ2-6, the complete variable domain reads DTGVSQNPRHKITKRGQNVTFRCDPISEHNRLYWYRQTLGQGPEFLTYFQNEAQLEKSRLLSDRFSAERPKGSFSTLEIQRTEQGDSAMYLCASSPLGLSPLSGANVLTFGAGSRLTVL.

This clonotype has at least ten counts. V gene TRBV5-1 combines with J gene TRBJ2-1; D remains ambiguous. The ends were cut back, 0 bases at V and 6 bases at J, with 10 bases in the middle. Germline-derived CDR1 and CDR2 are SGHRS and YFSETQ. This CDR3 has 14 residues. The CDR3 DNA sequence: TGCGCCAGCAGCTTGGGGTTTCGCCTCAATGAGCAGTTCTTC. Translation gives CASSLGFRLNEQFF.

Many counts were recorded for this clonotype. The chain has TRBV3-1 and TRBJ2-1; D is uncertain. The CDR3 is made up of 12 amino acids. The germline CDR1 and CDR2 sequences are LGHDT and YNNKEL (reference sequence). V was cut by 2 bases and J by 5 bases, with 4 bases left in between. The CDR3 sequence is CASSQSDNEQFF. In nucleotides, the CDR3 is TGTGCCAGCAGCCAATCCGACAATGAGCAGTTCTTC.

This clonotype appeared a few times. One end of the junction varies from germline; a read error may be responsible. The genes are TRBV2 and TRBJ1-6; tentatively, D is TRBD1 (6 bases). The CDR3 length is 11 residues. Germline loops: CDR1 SNHLY, CDR2 FYNNEI. Here the CDR3 reads CASNRDSPLHF. The CDR3 nucleotides read TGTGCAAGCAACAGGGATTCACCCCTCCACTTT.

V usage is TRBV30 and J usage is TRBJ1-5; the D is unclear. CDR3 length: 13 amino acids. V lost 2 bases to trimming and J lost 1 base, with 6 bases between them. The V gene's germline CDR1 is GTSNPN and CDR2 SVGIG (reference sequence). As DNA, the CDR3 is TGTGCCTGGAGTCCGAGCAGCAATCAGCCCCAGCATTTT. It is translated as CAWSPSSNQPQHF. Based on the CDR3 plus reference TRBV30 and TRBJ1-5, the full variable domain is SQTIHQWPATLVQPVGSPLSLECTVEGTSNPNLYWYRQAAGRGLQLLFYSVGIGQISSEVPQNLSASRPQDRQFILSSKKLLLSDSGFYLCAWSPSSNQPQHFGDGTRLSIL.

About this clonotype: A clone one base away is much larger, so this may be a read error. The chain employs TRBV27 and TRBJ1-3; D gene uncertain. The CDR3 consists of 14 residues. Germline V gives CDR1 MNHEY, CDR2 SMNVEV (reference sequence). CDR3 residues: CAGSPRLAGNTIYF. The CDR3 bases are TGTGCCGGCAGTCCCCGCTTGGCTGGAAACACCATATATTTT.

This clonotype was observed at least ten times. The chain couples TRBV2 to TRBJ2-7; either TRBD1 or TRBD2 may supply D (5 bases each). The length of the CDR3 is 12 residues. V lost 8 bases to trimming and J lost 1 base, with 9 bases between them. CDR1 and CDR2 (germline): SNHLY, FYNNEI. The CDR3 DNA sequence: TGTGCCAGCGGGGGAAATTCCTACGAGCAGTACTTC. Protein sequence: CASGGNSYEQYF.

The rearrangement joins TRBV9 to TRBJ1-5; D is undetermined. Germline V gene sequence: CDR1 SGDLS, CDR2 YYNGEE. The CDR3 consists of 15 residues. Trimming removed 0 bases at V and 4 bases at J, with 11 bases between. CDR3 loop: CASSVGEGGNQPQHF. As DNA, the CDR3 is TGTGCCAGCAGCGTAGGGGAGGGAGGGAATCAGCCCCAGCATTTT.

At least ten counts were recorded for this clonotype. The V gene is TRBV28, the J gene TRBJ1-4; D remains unclear. The CDR3 is made up of 16 amino acids. The V gene lost 1 base and the J gene lost 0 bases, with 9 bases spanning the gap. Germline V gene sequence: CDR1 MDHEN, CDR2 SYDVKM. CDR3 DNA sequence: TGTGCCAGCAGTTTATCCGCCGGGGCAACTAATGAAAAACTGTTTTTT. Translation gives CASSLSAGATNEKLFF.

This clonotype was observed at least ten times. The V call is TRBV12-3 or TRBV12-4, the J call TRBJ2-1; weak D call: TRBD2 (5 bases). Between the trimmed V and J ends, which lost 1 base and 2 bases, there was a span of 9 bases. This CDR3 region has 15 residues. The CDR3 protein is CASSLVAGPYNEQFF. DNA of the CDR3: TGTGCCAGCAGTTTAGTTGCGGGCCCCTACAATGAGCAGTTCTTC.

This clonotype was detected many times. The chain carries TRBV2 and TRBJ2-7; D possibly corresponds to TRBD1 (5 bases). Germline CDR1 SNHLY, CDR2 FYNNEI. Trimming took off 4 bases at V and 3 bases at J, with 7 bases between the two ends. CDR3 size: 12 residues. CDR3 coding DNA: TGTGCCAGCAGTGGAGACAGCTACGAGCAGTACTTC. It yields the protein CASSGDSYEQYF.

The sample holds a few counts of this clonotype. The chain has TRBV7-9 and TRBJ1-3; the match to TRBD1 covers 7 bases. The CDR3 runs to 15 residues. Per germline, CDR1 SEHNR and CDR2 FQNEAQ (reference sequence). The ends lost 6 bases at V and 0 bases at J; junction bases unmatched: 5. The CDR3 protein is CASSPGTASGNTIYF. The CDR3 DNA reads TGTGCCAGCAGTCCCGGGACAGCCTCTGGAAACACCATATATTTT.

This clonotype has more than one count but fewer than ten. The rearrangement links TRBV5-1 to TRBJ2-1; TRBD2 matches 9 bases. CDR1 and CDR2 from the germline V gene are SGHRS and YFSETQ. This CDR3 is 19 amino acids long. V was clipped by 4 bases and J by 2 bases; unmatched bases: 16. CDR3 DNA: TGCGCCAGCAGCCCCGGGCTTCGGGGCGGGGGGGAAACCTACAATGAGCAGTTCTTC. Translation gives CASSPGLRGGGETYNEQFF.

Concerning this clonotype: The junction does not match germline at one end; this may be a read error. The genes are TRBV11-2 and TRBJ2-3; the match to TRBD1 covers 7 bases. This CDR3 is built from 13 residues. Germline V CDR1 and CDR2: SGHAT, FQNNGV. The CDR3 coding sequence is TGTGCCAGCAGCTTAGACGGGACAGATACGCGGTATTTT. Encoded protein: CASSLDGTDTRYF. The whole variable domain, remainder taken from reference TRBV11-2 and TRBJ2-3, is EAGVAQSPRYKIIEKRQSVAFWCNPISGHATLYWYQQILGQGPKLLIQFQNNGVVDDSQLPKDRFSAERLKGVDSTLKIQPAKLEDSAVYLCASSLDGTDTRYFGPGTRLTVL.

This clonotype was seen ten or more times. This rearrangement joins TRBV7-9 to TRBJ2-1; 14 bases line up with TRBD2. CDR3 length: 16 residues. V shed 5 bases and J 5 bases; nucleotides not matched to a gene: 5. CDR1 is SEHNR and CDR2 is FQNEAQ in the germline V gene (reference sequence). CDR3 protein: CASSHRTSGRHNEQFF. The CDR3 region has the DNA TGTGCCAGCAGCCATCGGACTAGCGGGAGGCACAATGAGCAGTTCTTC.

The chain carries TRBV7-9 and TRBJ2-7; 8 bases are a match to TRBD1. Germline V gene sequence: CDR1 SEHNR, CDR2 FQNEAQ (reference sequence). The CDR3 has 16 residues. V trimming: 4 bases; J trimming: 1 base; junction bases outside the gene matches: 9. The CDR3 is CASSSSTGGYSYEQYF. The DNA of the CDR3 is TGTGCCAGCAGCTCTTCAACAGGGGGGTATTCCTACGAGCAGTACTTC.

CDR3 DNA: TGTGCCATCAGTGTGGGACAGGGCAATCAGCCCCAGCATTTT. This codes for CAISVGQGNQPQHF. This chain joins TRBV10-3 and TRBJ1-5; TRBD1 agrees at 8 bases. The CDR3 runs to 14 residues. V gave up 4 bases and J gave up 2 bases; unmatched junction bases: 1. CDR1 and CDR2 from the germline V gene are ENHRY and SYGVKD.

This clonotype showed up many times. CDR3 coding DNA: TGTGCCAGCACTCAGGGGAATCAGCCCCAGCATTTT. It codes for CASTQGNQPQHF. The chain couples TRBV28 to TRBJ1-5; TRBD1 is a possible D gene (6 bases). The CDR3 runs to 12 residues. Germline V gives CDR1 MDHEN, CDR2 SYDVKM. V was shortened by 7 bases and J by 4 bases, with 8 bases between the two germline ends.

This clonotype was detected many times. The rearrangement links TRBV12-3 or TRBV12-4 to TRBJ2-3, with 11 bases fitting TRBD1. CDR3 length: 16 residues. The V gene end was trimmed by 8 bases and the J gene end by 3 bases; junction bases not matched to a gene: 10. CDR3 residues: CASRRRTGGATDTQYF. CDR3 in DNA: TGTGCCAGCCGGAGAAGGACAGGGGGCGCGACAGATACGCAGTATTTT.

Concerning this clonotype itself: A much bigger clone sits one base away, suggesting this may be a read error. The V and J genes are TRBV5-6 and TRBJ2-1, with D perhaps TRBD1 (5 bases). Looked up from germline, CDR1 is SGHDT and CDR2 is YYEEEE. The CDR3 totals 17 residues. CDR3 residues: CASSPIGLGRVMNEQLF. The CDR3 nucleotides are TGTGCCAGCAGCCCCATCGGGCTTGGCAGGGTCATGAATGAGCAGCTCTTC.

V gene TRBV12-3 or TRBV12-4 combines with J gene TRBJ1-2; 7 bases agree with TRBD1. V shed 10 bases, J shed 3 bases, and the junction held 5 bases outside the gene matches. CDR3 length: 12 residues. The CDR3: CATEGQHYGYTF. CDR3 in DNA: TGTGCCACCGAGGGACAGCACTATGGCTACACCTTC.